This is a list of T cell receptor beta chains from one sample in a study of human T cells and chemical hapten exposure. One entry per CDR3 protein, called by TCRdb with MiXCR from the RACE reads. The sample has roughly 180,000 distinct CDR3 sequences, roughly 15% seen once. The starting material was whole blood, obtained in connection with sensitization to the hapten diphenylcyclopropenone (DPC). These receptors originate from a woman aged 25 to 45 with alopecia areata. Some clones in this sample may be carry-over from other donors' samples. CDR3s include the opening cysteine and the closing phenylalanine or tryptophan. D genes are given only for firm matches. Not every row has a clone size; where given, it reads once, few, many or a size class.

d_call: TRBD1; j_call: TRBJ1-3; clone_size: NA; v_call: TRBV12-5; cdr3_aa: CASGLGTGAPSGNTIYF; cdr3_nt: TGTGCTAGTGGTTTGGGGACAGGGGCTCCCTCTGGAAACACCATATATTTT
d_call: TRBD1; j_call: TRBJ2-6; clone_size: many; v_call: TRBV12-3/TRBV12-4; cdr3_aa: CASSESRGSGANVLTF; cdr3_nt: TGTGCCAGCAGTGAATCCAGGGGGTCTGGGGCCAACGTCCTGACTTTC
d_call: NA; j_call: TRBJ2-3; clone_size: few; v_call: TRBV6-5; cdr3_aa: CASSYLAGLADTQYF; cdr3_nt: TGTGCCAGCAGTTACTTGGCGGGACTGGCGGATACGCAGTATTTT
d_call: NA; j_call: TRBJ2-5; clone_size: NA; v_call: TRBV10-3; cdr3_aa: CAISDSTGEQETQYF; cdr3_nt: TGTGCCATCAGTGACTCAACGGGGGAACAAGAGACCCAGTACTTC
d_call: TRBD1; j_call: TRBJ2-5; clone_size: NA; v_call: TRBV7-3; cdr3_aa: CASSLSGTGKETQYF; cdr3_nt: TGTGCCAGCAGCTTAAGCGGGACAGGGAAAGAGACCCAGTACTTC
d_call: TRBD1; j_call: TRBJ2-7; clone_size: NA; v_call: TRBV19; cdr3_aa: CASKDQQGPRHEQYF; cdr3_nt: TGTGCCAGTAAGGACCAACAGGGGCCACGGCACGAGCAGTACTTC
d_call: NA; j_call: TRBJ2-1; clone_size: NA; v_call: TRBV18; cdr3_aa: CASSPPKTSSYNEQFF; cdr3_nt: TGTGCCAGCTCCCCGCCCAAAACCTCTTCCTACAATGAGCAGTTCTTC
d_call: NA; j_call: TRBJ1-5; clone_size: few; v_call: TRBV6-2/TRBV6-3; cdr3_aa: CATTLDGNQPQHF; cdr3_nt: TGTGCCACCACCCTCGACGGTAATCAGCCCCAGCATTTT
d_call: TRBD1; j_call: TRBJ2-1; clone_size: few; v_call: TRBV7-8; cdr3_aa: CASSLAGQWRKGGPYNEQFF; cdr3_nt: TGTGCCAGCAGCTTAGCGGGGCAGTGGAGAAAAGGGGGCCCCTACAATGAGCAGTTCTTC
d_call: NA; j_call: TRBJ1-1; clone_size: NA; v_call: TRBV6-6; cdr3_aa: CANIIRGGSLLNTEAFF; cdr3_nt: TGTGCCAACATCATCCGGGGAGGGAGCCTTCTGAACACTGAAGCTTTCTTT
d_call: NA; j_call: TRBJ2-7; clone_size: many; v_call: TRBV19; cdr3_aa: CASSIVTGKGFEQYF; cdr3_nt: TGTGCCAGTAGTATAGTTACCGGGAAGGGCTTCGAGCAGTACTTC